A selection of T cell receptor beta chains follows, all from one sample in a study of STAT5B mutations in CD4+ large granular lymphocyte leukemia. Some clones are missing from TCRdb's copy, which holds only in-frame ones; the method was immunoSEQ multiplex PCR. Of 25,000 to 35,000 clones detected, roughly 77% appear once; the ten largest clones hold roughly 0.47%. The material sequenced was CD4+ T cells from blood buffy coats. The receptors stem from a human donor in good health. Each CDR3 is given with its conserved first and last residue. A D gene is named only where the DNA matches it firmly. Part of the rows lack a size; the others show once, few, many or a class for expanded clones.

j_gene: TRBJ2-7
v_gene: TRBV15
d_gene: .
abundance: once
CDR3nt: TGTGCCACCAGCACCCAAGGCCAAGGACGTGGGGAGCAGTACTTC
CDR3aa: CATSTQGQGRGEQYF

j_gene: TRBJ1-2
v_gene: TRBV4-2
d_gene: TRBD1
abundance: few
CDR3nt: TGTGCCAGCAGACCGGGACAGGGGCCCGATGGCTACACCTTC
CDR3aa: CASRPGQGPDGYTF

j_gene: TRBJ2-3
v_gene: TRBV13
d_gene: TRBD2
abundance: .
CDR3nt: TGTGCCAGCAGCTTAGCGGGGGGGCCTGGGGATACGCAGTATTTT
CDR3aa: CASSLAGGPGDTQYF

j_gene: TRBJ2-2
v_gene: TRBV6-5
d_gene: .
abundance: .
CDR3nt: TGTGCCAGCAGTTCGGGACCACCGAACACCGGGGAGCTGTTTTTT
CDR3aa: CASSSGPPNTGELFF

j_gene: TRBJ2-5
v_gene: TRBV29-1
d_gene: TRBD2
abundance: .
CDR3nt: TGTGGGGGAGGGCAAGAGACCCAGTACTTC
CDR3aa: CGGGQETQYF

j_gene: TRBJ2-7
v_gene: TRBV6-1
d_gene: TRBD2
abundance: .
CDR3nt: TGTGCCAGCAGATCAGCGGGGTCCCGGGGAGAGCAGTACTTC
CDR3aa: CASRSAGSRGEQYF

j_gene: TRBJ1-2
v_gene: TRBV7-2
d_gene: .
abundance: few
CDR3nt: TGTGCCAGCAGCTTAGCGCGTCGTGGCTACACCTTC
CDR3aa: CASSLARRGYTF

j_gene: TRBJ2-3
v_gene: TRBV10-3
d_gene: .
abundance: .
CDR3nt: TGTGCCATCAGGGGGGGGCAGGGCACAGATACGCAGTATTTT
CDR3aa: CAIRGGQGTDTQYF

j_gene: TRBJ1-6
v_gene: TRBV30
d_gene: .
abundance: few
CDR3nt: TGTGCCTGCTGGGTTCCGAGGGGCGAAGGATCACCCCTCCACTTT
CDR3aa: CACWVPRGEGSPLHF

j_gene: TRBJ1-2
v_gene: TRBV19
d_gene: .
abundance: .
CDR3nt: TGTGCCAGTAGTATAGCCAGGGCCAACTATGGCTACACCTTC
CDR3aa: CASSIARANYGYTF

j_gene: TRBJ1-4
v_gene: TRBV25-1
d_gene: .
abundance: once
CDR3nt: TGTGCCAGCAGTCTGTCTTGGACCGAGGGTAATGAAAAACTGTTTTTT
CDR3aa: CASSLSWTEGNEKLFF

j_gene: TRBJ2-4
v_gene: TRBV9
d_gene: .
abundance: .
CDR3nt: TGTGCCAGCAGCGTAGCCGGGGATCTAGCCAAAAACATTCAGTACTTC
CDR3aa: CASSVAGDLAKNIQYF

j_gene: TRBJ2-5
v_gene: TRBV18
d_gene: .
abundance: .
CDR3nt: TGTGCCAGCTCCCAAAAATCCACTAGCCAAGAGACCCAGTACTTC
CDR3aa: CASSQKSTSQETQYF

j_gene: TRBJ2-7
v_gene: TRBV6-5
d_gene: .
abundance: .
CDR3nt: TGTGCCAGCAGTTACAGGGCCAAATACGAGCAGTACTTC
CDR3aa: CASSYRAKYEQYF

j_gene: TRBJ2-3
v_gene: TRBV7-8
d_gene: .
abundance: few
CDR3nt: TGTGCCAGCAGTACGGCAGATACGCAGTATTTT
CDR3aa: CASSTADTQYF

j_gene: TRBJ2-1
v_gene: TRBV6-1
d_gene: TRBD2
abundance: .
CDR3nt: TGTGCCAGCAGCGCCGGGACTAGTTTCTACAATGAGCAGTTCTTC
CDR3aa: CASSAGTSFYNEQFF

j_gene: TRBJ1-2
v_gene: TRBV7-8
d_gene: .
abundance: .
CDR3nt: TGTGCCAGCAGCTTTGAGCGGGGCGGCTACACCTTC
CDR3aa: CASSFERGGYTF

j_gene: TRBJ1-1
v_gene: TRBV30
d_gene: .
abundance: .
CDR3nt: TGTGCCTGGAGTGTCGGGGAGAACACTGAAGCTTTCTTT
CDR3aa: CAWSVGENTEAFF

j_gene: TRBJ1-1
v_gene: TRBV30
d_gene: .
abundance: .
CDR3nt: TGCCTAGGATTGAGCACTGAAGCTTTCTTT
CDR3aa: CLGLSTEAFF

j_gene: TRBJ1-2
v_gene: TRBV19
d_gene: .
abundance: .
CDR3nt: TGTGCCAGTAGTATAGGTCAGAGCTATGGCTACACCTTC
CDR3aa: CASSIGQSYGYTF

j_gene: TRBJ1-1
v_gene: TRBV20-1
d_gene: TRBD1
abundance: few
CDR3nt: TGCAGTGCGGCGGGACAGATGAGTTTCTTT
CDR3aa: CSAAGQMSFF

j_gene: TRBJ1-1
v_gene: TRBV6-1
d_gene: .
abundance: .
CDR3nt: TGTGCCAGCAGTGAAGAGGGGGGGCTCGGCACTGAAGCTTTCTTT
CDR3aa: CASSEEGGLGTEAFF

j_gene: TRBJ2-7
v_gene: TRBV29-1
d_gene: .
abundance: .
CDR3nt: TGCAGCGCCGAGGGGACGGGAGCCTACGAGCAGTACTTC
CDR3aa: CSAEGTGAYEQYF

j_gene: TRBJ2-2
v_gene: TRBV11-3
d_gene: .
abundance: .
CDR3nt: TGTGCCAGCAGCTTAGGAGACAGGAACACCGGGGAGCTGTTTTTT
CDR3aa: CASSLGDRNTGELFF

j_gene: TRBJ2-6
v_gene: TRBV10-3
d_gene: TRBD1
abundance: .
CDR3nt: TGTGCCATCGGCCGGCAGGGGGCGGACGGGGCCAACGTCCTGACTTTC
CDR3aa: CAIGRQGADGANVLTF

j_gene: TRBJ2-5
v_gene: TRBV7-6
d_gene: TRBD2
abundance: .
CDR3nt: TGTGCCAGCAGCTTAGGACTAGCGGGGAGGGAGACCCAGTACTTC
CDR3aa: CASSLGLAGRETQYF

j_gene: TRBJ1-5
v_gene: TRBV18
d_gene: .
abundance: few
CDR3nt: TGTGCCAGCTCACCAGTGAAAGAGATCAATCAGCCCCAGCATTTT
CDR3aa: CASSPVKEINQPQHF